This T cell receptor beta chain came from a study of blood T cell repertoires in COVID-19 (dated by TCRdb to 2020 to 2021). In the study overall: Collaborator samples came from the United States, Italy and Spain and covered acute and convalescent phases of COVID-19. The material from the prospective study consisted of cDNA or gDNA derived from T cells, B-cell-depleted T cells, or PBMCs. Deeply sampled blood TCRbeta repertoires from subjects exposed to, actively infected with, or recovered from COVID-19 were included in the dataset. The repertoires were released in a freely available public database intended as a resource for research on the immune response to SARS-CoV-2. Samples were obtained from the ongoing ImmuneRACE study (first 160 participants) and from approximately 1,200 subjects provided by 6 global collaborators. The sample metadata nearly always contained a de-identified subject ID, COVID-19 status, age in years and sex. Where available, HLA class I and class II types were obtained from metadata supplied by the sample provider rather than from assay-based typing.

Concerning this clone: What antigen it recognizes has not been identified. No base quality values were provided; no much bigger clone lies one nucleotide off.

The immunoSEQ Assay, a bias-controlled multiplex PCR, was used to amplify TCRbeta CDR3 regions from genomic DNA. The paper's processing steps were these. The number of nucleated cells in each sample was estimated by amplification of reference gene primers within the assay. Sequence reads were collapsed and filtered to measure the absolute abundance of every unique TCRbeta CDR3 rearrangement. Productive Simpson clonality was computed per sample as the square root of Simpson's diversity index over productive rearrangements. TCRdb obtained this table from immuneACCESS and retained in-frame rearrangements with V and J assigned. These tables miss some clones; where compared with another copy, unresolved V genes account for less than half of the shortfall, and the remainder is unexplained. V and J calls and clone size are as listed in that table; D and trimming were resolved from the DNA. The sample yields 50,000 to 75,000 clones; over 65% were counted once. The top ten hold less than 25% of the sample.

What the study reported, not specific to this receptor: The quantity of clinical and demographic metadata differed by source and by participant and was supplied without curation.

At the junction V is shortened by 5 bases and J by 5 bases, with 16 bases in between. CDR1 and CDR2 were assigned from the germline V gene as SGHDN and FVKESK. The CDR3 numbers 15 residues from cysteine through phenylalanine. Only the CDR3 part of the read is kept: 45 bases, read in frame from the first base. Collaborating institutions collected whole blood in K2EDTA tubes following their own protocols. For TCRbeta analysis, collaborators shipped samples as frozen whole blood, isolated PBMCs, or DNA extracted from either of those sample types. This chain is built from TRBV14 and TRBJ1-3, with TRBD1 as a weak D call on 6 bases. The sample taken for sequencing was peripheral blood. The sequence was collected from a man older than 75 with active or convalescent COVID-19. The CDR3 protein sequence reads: CASSGGADRRNTIYF. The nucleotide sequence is TGTGCCAGCAGCGGGGGGGCGGACAGAAGAAACACCATATATTTT. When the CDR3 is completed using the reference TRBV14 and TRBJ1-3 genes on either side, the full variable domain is EAGVTQFPSHSVIEKGQTVTLRCDPISGHDNLYWYRRVMGKEIKFLLHFVKESKQDESGMPNNRFLAERTGGTYSTLKVQPAELEDSGVYFCASSGGADRRNTIYFGEGSWLTVV.